This entry lists 21 T cell receptor beta chains sequenced from one sample in a study of cytomegalovirus exposure and HLA in healthy donors. PCR amplification relied on 60 Vbeta primers (plus 13 Jbeta primers). Using immunoSEQ multiplex PCR, the repertoire was profiled, and TCRdb retains in-frame clones only, with some absent. The table shows around 170,000 clones, with around 80% occurring only once. Input material: PBMCs. The receptors come from a woman in her twenties or thirties in good health and CMV-seronegative.

The genes are TRBV18 and TRBJ1-5, with unresolved D. Trimming pared 1 base from V and 2 bases from J, leaving 18 bases between. The germline CDR1 and CDR2 sequences are KGHSH and LQKENI. This CDR3 is 18 amino acids long. CDR3 sequence reads: CASSPLETAFQGNQPQHF. The CDR3 nucleotides read TGTGCCAGCTCACCACTCGAGACCGCCTTTCAGGGCAATCAGCCCCAGCATTTT.

Written as DNA, the CDR3 is TGTGCCAGCAGCCCTTCCAACACTGAAGCTTTCTTT. This encodes CASSPSNTEAFF. V is TRBV7-9 and J is TRBJ1-1, with unresolved D. The CDR3 consists of 12 residues. Trimming stripped 5 bases from V and 2 bases from J, with 6 bases between. The V gene's germline CDR1 is SEHNR and CDR2 FQNEAQ (reference sequence). The full variable domain, completed using reference TRBV7-9 and TRBJ1-1, is DTGVSQNPRHKITKRGQNVTFRCDPISEHNRLYWYRQTLGQGPEFLTYFQNEAQLEKSRLLSDRFSAERPKGSFSTLEIQRTEQGDSAMYLCASSPSNTEAFFGQGTRLTVV.

The chain recombines TRBV5-7 with TRBJ1-2, with a weak D call TRBD1 (6 bases). TRBV5-7 is treated as an ORF (open reading frame) with a function not yet certain. The CDR3 covers 16 residues. The ends were cut back, 3 bases at V and 1 base at J, with 16 bases in the middle. The CDR3 protein is CASSSRGGGLNYGYTF. The CDR3 DNA follows: TGTGCCAGCAGCTCGAGGGGCGGGGGGCTTAACTATGGCTACACCTTC.

This chain uses TRBV6-5 with TRBJ1-2; D remains unclear. The CDR3 consists of 11 residues. Trimming pared 8 bases from V and 7 bases from J, leaving 11 bases between. The germline V gene has CDR1 MNHEY and CDR2 SVGAGI. Here the CDR3 DNA reads TGTGCCAGCTTCCGGGCGGGTGGCTACACCTTC. It is translated as CASFRAGGYTF.

CDR3 sequence: CASSPRGSLSSYEQYF. Written as DNA, the CDR3 is TGCGCCAGCAGCCCCAGAGGCTCCTTGAGCTCCTACGAGCAGTACTTC. This chain links TRBV4-1 with TRBJ2-7, with D unclear. V lost 4 bases and J 0 bases, leaving 16 bases between the germline ends. The length of the CDR3 is 16 residues. Germline V lookup: CDR1 MGHRA, CDR2 YSYEKL.

The chain recombines TRBV6-5 with TRBJ2-2; D gene ambiguous. This CDR3 is built from 14 residues. V was pared by 5 bases and J by 1 base, with 8 bases between. Germline V gives CDR1 MNHEY, CDR2 SVGAGI. CDR3 in DNA: TGTGCCAGCAGTAGCCTAGGGAACACCGGGGAGCTGTTTTTT. It encodes CASSSLGNTGELFF.

The J gene is TRBJ2-7, the V gene TRBV7-8; TRBD1 aligns across 10 bases. V was pared by 9 bases and J by 2 bases, with 4 bases of the junction left unmatched. Germline CDR1 SGHVS, CDR2 FQNEAQ. CDR3 length: 13 amino acids. The chain's CDR3 is CASDRGLPYEQYF. As DNA, the CDR3 is TGTGCCAGTGACAGGGGGCTGCCCTACGAGCAGTACTTC.

The chain carries TRBV27 and TRBJ2-1; 9 bases fit TRBD2. The CDR3 has 15 amino acids. Germline V gene lookup returns CDR1 MNHEY and CDR2 SMNVEV (reference sequence). V lost 3 bases, J lost 2 bases, and 2 bases stayed unmatched. The CDR3 reads CASSLSGGTYNEQFF. CDR3 DNA sequence: TGTGCCAGCAGTTTGAGCGGGGGGACCTACAATGAGCAGTTCTTC.

Comment on this clone: The junction departs from the called germline gene at one end, perhaps through a read error. The chain employs TRBV11-2 and TRBJ2-7; a weak D match, TRBD2 (5 bases). Germline CDR1 and CDR2: SGHAT and FQNNGV. CDR3 length equals 15 residues. CDR3 DNA: TGTGCCAGCAGCCCTAATCCTCCGGGGTCCTCCGAGCAGTACTTC. Translating it yields CASSPNPPGSSEQYF.

The V gene is TRBV29-1, the J gene TRBJ2-1; 7 nucleotides agree with TRBD2. V shed 4 bases and J 11 bases; nucleotides not matched to a gene: 14. The germline gives CDR1 SQVTM, CDR2 ANQGSEA. This CDR3 is built from 14 residues. In DNA form, the CDR3 reads TGCAGCGTTGGTGGGGGGGTAAAGGGACTGAAGCAGTTCTTC. Its protein product is CSVGGGVKGLKQFF.

As DNA, the CDR3 is TGTGCCAGCAGCTTCCGGGGGGGGGACACTGAAGCTTTCTTT. Protein sequence: CASSFRGGDTEAFF. V usage is TRBV7-2 and J usage is TRBJ1-1; maybe TRBD1 (5 bases). Germline V gene sequence: CDR1 SGHTA, CDR2 FQGNSA. Trimming took off 3 bases at V and 3 bases at J, with 11 bases between the two ends. The CDR3 runs 14 residues.

The V gene is TRBV18, the J gene TRBJ1-5, with 9 bases matching TRBD1. This CDR3 contains 15 residues. Germline assignment: CDR1 KGHSH and CDR2 LQKENI. V dropped 5 bases and J dropped 6; count of bases not matched to a gene: 8. In DNA form, the CDR3 reads TGTGCCAGCTCATCGGGACAGGGCAGTCTTCAGCCCCAGCATTTT. Amino acids: CASSSGQGSLQPQHF.

This clone was detected ten times or more. The rearrangement links TRBV19 to TRBJ1-1, with TRBD1 matching over 7 bases. The CDR3 consists of 12 residues. With V trimmed by 0 bases and J by 8 bases, 0 bases remained unmatched. Germline V gives CDR1 LNHDA, CDR2 SQIVND (reference sequence). The chain's CDR3 is CASSIEQGEAFF. The DNA for the CDR3 is TGTGCCAGTAGTATAGAACAGGGGGAAGCTTTCTTT. Filled out from reference TRBV19 and TRBJ1-1, the complete variable domain reads DGGITQSPKYLFRKEGQNVTLSCEQNLNHDAMYWYRQDPGQGLRLIYYSQIVNDFQKGDIAEGYSVSREKKESFPLTVTSAQKNPTAFYLCASSIEQGEAFFGQGTRLTVV.

This chain uses TRBV18 with TRBJ1-1, with a tentative D call TRBD1 (6 bases). The length of the CDR3 is 15 residues. Looked up from germline, CDR1 is KGHSH and CDR2 is LQKENI. The germline V and J ends were trimmed by 0 bases and 0 bases, with 8 bases remaining between them. CDR3 DNA sequence: TGTGCCAGCTCACCACCGGGGGCCCTGAACACTGAAGCTTTCTTT. Residues: CASSPPGALNTEAFF.

The V gene is TRBV11-2, the J gene TRBJ2-7; D is unresolved. Trimming cost V 2 bases and J 2 bases, with 16 bases left between them. In germline, CDR1 is SGHAT, CDR2 FQNNGV. The CDR3 totals 16 residues. CDR3 loop: CASSLWLGDGAYEQYF. For the CDR3, the DNA is TGTGCCAGCAGCTTATGGCTAGGTGACGGAGCCTACGAGCAGTACTTC. Complete variable domain (other parts from reference TRBV11-2 and TRBJ2-7): EAGVAQSPRYKIIEKRQSVAFWCNPISGHATLYWYQQILGQGPKLLIQFQNNGVVDDSQLPKDRFSAERLKGVDSTLKIQPAKLEDSAVYLCASSLWLGDGAYEQYFGPGTRLTVT.

J is TRBJ1-2 and V is TRBV29-1; 7 nucleotides line up with TRBD1. Losses at the gene ends were 4 bases for V and 4 bases for J; bases not matched to a gene: 6. CDR1 is SQVTM, CDR2 ANQGSEA, per germline. CDR3 length: 13 residues. In DNA, the CDR3 is TGCAGCGTTGGGGAACAGGGGTTCTATGGCTACACCTTC. It translates to CSVGEQGFYGYTF.

V usage is TRBV7-9 and J usage is TRBJ2-5; D unresolved. The V gene lost 7 bases and the J gene lost 4 bases, with 13 bases spanning the gap. The germline gives CDR1 SEHNR, CDR2 FQNEAQ (reference sequence). This CDR3 region has 13 residues. The CDR3, as DNA: TGTGCCAGCACCCCTCTAGTGGTAGAGACCCAGTACTTC. Protein: CASTPLVVETQYF.

This clone was counted many times. The CDR3 bases are TGTGCCAGCAGTGACTCTTCAGGGGGAAGTGGTGGCTACACCTTC. Its protein product is CASSDSSGGSGGYTF. The chain recombines TRBV6-4 with TRBJ1-2; 7 bases are a match to TRBD1. V lost 0 bases and J lost 7; bases outside the gene matches: 8. The CDR3 has 15 amino acids. Germline lookup yields CDR1 MRHNA and CDR2 SNTAGT.

J is TRBJ2-1 and V is TRBV7-2; 11 nucleotides agree with TRBD1. This CDR3 has 15 residues. Germline V CDR1 and CDR2: SGHTA, FQGNSA. With V trimmed by 5 bases and J by 7 bases, 7 bases remained unmatched. The CDR3 DNA sequence: TGTGCCAGCAGCCCCGGGACAGGGGGATTAAATGAGCAGTTCTTC. It specifies CASSPGTGGLNEQFF.

The CDR3 reads CASSQGSGLGNTIYF. The CDR3 region has the DNA TGTGCCAGCAGCCAAGGGTCAGGACTTGGAAACACCATATATTTT. V gene TRBV14 combines with J gene TRBJ1-3; no definite D call. V dropped 1 base and J dropped 3 bases, with 10 bases sitting between them. Germline-derived CDR1 and CDR2 are SGHDN and FVKESK. This CDR3 is 15 amino acids long.

The chain carries TRBV27 and TRBJ2-7; possibly TRBD1 for D (6 bases). Trimming stripped 3 bases from V and 4 bases from J, with 10 bases between. CDR1 is MNHEY, CDR2 SMNVEV, per germline (reference sequence). This CDR3 has 13 residues. The CDR3 nucleotides read TGTGCCAGCAGTTTTGCAGGGGATTACGAGCAGTACTTC. Protein product: CASSFAGDYEQYF.